The rows below give T cell receptor beta chains drawn from one sample of a study of Ad26.COV2.S vaccination and SARS-CoV-2 variants. Clones were sequenced by immunoSEQ multiplex PCR, and TCRdb holds only the in-frame ones, with some missing. The repertoire includes approximately 300,000 clones, just over 85% of them detected once, and less than 2% sits in the top ten. The source was peripheral blood, collected in a trial of Ad26.COV2.S vaccine versus placebo. Receptor source: a person aged 18 to 65 who received the Ad26.COV2.S COVID-19 vaccine or a placebo. Each CDR3 is given with its conserved first and last residue. The order of the fields is V gene, D gene, clone size, J gene, CDR3 DNA, CDR3 protein. A D gene is named only where the DNA matches it firmly. Rows give clone size only sometimes, using once, few, many, or a class for an expanded clone.

V: TRBV11-3
D: NA
size: once
J: TRBJ2-3
DNA: TGTGCCAGCAGCTTACAGGGCGCAGATACGCAGTATTTT
CDR3: CASSLQGADTQYF

V: TRBV7-9
D: NA
size: NA
J: TRBJ1-6
DNA: TGTGCCAGCAGTTCCGGACAGCCTGGAGGTTCACCCCTCCACTTT
CDR3: CASSSGQPGGSPLHF

V: TRBV21-1
D: NA
size: NA
J: TRBJ2-6
DNA: TGTGCCAGCAGCAGATTGACGGCGATCTCTGGGGCCAACGTCCTGACTTTC
CDR3: CASSRLTAISGANVLTF

V: TRBV6-6
D: NA
size: NA
J: TRBJ1-1
DNA: TGTGCCAGCAGCCACCGAACAGAGAACACTGAAGCTTTCTTT
CDR3: CASSHRTENTEAFF

V: TRBV2
D: TRBD1
size: NA
J: TRBJ1-1
DNA: TGTGCCAGCAGGGGGACAGTTGAAGCTTTCTTT
CDR3: CASRGTVEAFF

V: TRBV7-8
D: NA
size: NA
J: TRBJ2-7
DNA: TGTGCCAGCAGCCCCCCGCCAGGGGTCTACGAGCAGTACTTC
CDR3: CASSPPPGVYEQYF

V: TRBV19
D: NA
size: once
J: TRBJ1-2
DNA: TGTGCCAGTAGGACAAAGAACTATGGCTACACCTTC
CDR3: CASRTKNYGYTF

V: TRBV4-3
D: NA
size: NA
J: TRBJ1-1
DNA: TGCGCCAGCAGCCAAGATTCCGGGACACCTGAAGCTTTCTTT
CDR3: CASSQDSGTPEAFF

V: TRBV25-1
D: NA
size: NA
J: TRBJ1-5
DNA: TGTGCCAGCAGTGAAGGGGGCAATCAGCCCCAGCATTTT
CDR3: CASSEGGNQPQHF

V: TRBV6-5
D: NA
size: few
J: TRBJ1-6
DNA: TGTGCCAGCAAAGACAGTTATTCACCCCTCCACTTT
CDR3: CASKDSYSPLHF

V: TRBV10-2
D: NA
size: few
J: TRBJ1-6
DNA: TGCGCCAGCAGTGAGTGGAGAGGGGAAAATTCACCCCTCCACTTT
CDR3: CASSEWRGENSPLHF

V: TRBV6-5
D: TRBD2
size: once
J: TRBJ2-1
DNA: TGTGCCAGCAGCCTTCGGGGGGGAGATGAGCAGTTCTTC
CDR3: CASSLRGGDEQFF

V: TRBV14
D: TRBD1
size: NA
J: TRBJ1-2
DNA: TGTGCCAGCAGCCAAATAGGGGGCGGGTATGGCTACACCTTC
CDR3: CASSQIGGGYGYTF

V: TRBV28
D: NA
size: NA
J: TRBJ2-5
DNA: TGTGCCAGCGGACAATCTAAAGAGACCCAGTACTTC
CDR3: CASGQSKETQYF

V: TRBV27
D: NA
size: NA
J: TRBJ2-4
DNA: TGTGCCAGCAGTTTTGGGCCTGAAAACATTCAGTACTTC
CDR3: CASSFGPENIQYF

V: TRBV6-5
D: NA
size: NA
J: TRBJ1-6
DNA: TGTGCCAGCAGGGACAGAAAAAATTCACCCCTCCACTTT
CDR3: CASRDRKNSPLHF

V: TRBV7-2
D: NA
size: NA
J: TRBJ1-1
DNA: TGTGCCAGCAGCTTAGAGGCGCGGGCTGAAGCTTTCTTT
CDR3: CASSLEARAEAFF

V: TRBV11-2
D: TRBD1
size: NA
J: TRBJ1-2
DNA: TGTGCCAGCAGCTCCAACAGGGGTGGCTATGGCTACACCTTC
CDR3: CASSSNRGGYGYTF

V: TRBV3-1/TRBV3-2
D: NA
size: NA
J: TRBJ1-6
DNA: TGTGCCAGCAGTGCTCGCGACAGGATGAGTTCACCCCTCCACTTT
CDR3: CASSARDRMSSPLHF

V: TRBV5-1
D: TRBD1
size: NA
J: TRBJ1-3
DNA: TGCGCCAGCAGGTCCACAGGGGATTCTGGAAACACCATATATTTT
CDR3: CASRSTGDSGNTIYF

V: TRBV7-2
D: NA
size: NA
J: TRBJ2-7
DNA: TGTGCCAGCAGCTTAAGTGCCAGTAAGATCTACGAGCAGTACTTC
CDR3: CASSLSASKIYEQYF

V: TRBV7-9
D: TRBD2
size: NA
J: TRBJ2-3
DNA: TGTGCCAGCAGCTTAGGGACTAGCGGGGGGGCCACAGATACGCAGTATTTT
CDR3: CASSLGTSGGATDTQYF

V: TRBV30
D: TRBD1
size: NA
J: TRBJ1-5
DNA: TGTGCCTGGGGGACAGGGATAAATCAGCCCCAGCATTTT
CDR3: CAWGTGINQPQHF

V: TRBV5-4
D: TRBD1
size: NA
J: TRBJ2-2
DNA: TGTGCCAGCAGCTTAGGGACAGGGCCCGGGGAGCTGTTTTTT
CDR3: CASSLGTGPGELFF

V: TRBV19
D: NA
size: few
J: TRBJ2-6
DNA: TGTGCCAGTAGGAAGGGACCTTTTTCCTCTGGGGCCAACGTCCTGACTTTC
CDR3: CASRKGPFSSGANVLTF

V: TRBV2
D: NA
size: NA
J: TRBJ1-5
DNA: TGTGCCAGCAGTGAATCAGGGTATAGCAATCAGCCCCAGCATTTT
CDR3: CASSESGYSNQPQHF

V: TRBV11-2
D: TRBD1
size: once
J: TRBJ2-4
DNA: TGTGCCAGCAGCATAGACAGGGGCAACATTCAGTACTTC
CDR3: CASSIDRGNIQYF